This T cell receptor beta chain stems from a study of PD-1 blockade in mismatch repair-deficient tumors. The wider study: Enrolled 2013-2016, patients had progressing, pretreated mismatch repair-deficient cancers of approximately 13 types.

The time point is: roughly 11-day in vitro stimulation with candidate neoantigen peptide 5. A no-peptide control culture served as baseline for clone fold changes. Only in-frame clones appear in the TCRdb table, and some are missing; sequencing was by immunoSEQ multiplex PCR. The sample consists of 16,000 or so clones, 70% to 85% of them appearing once. Points on this clone: Antigen specificity is unknown.

This CDR3 is 13 amino acids long. Germline V lookup: CDR1 SGHNT, CDR2 YENEEA. V lost 8 bases to trimming and J lost 5 bases; unmatched junction nucleotides: 5. V usage is TRBV11-3 and J usage is TRBJ2-2; 7 bases map to TRBD2. The clonotype was recovered from an adult with mismatch repair-deficient cancer. The specimen was cells cultured in vitro, collected from a patient treated with pembrolizumab. CDR3 region: CASRGGPTGELFF. The CDR3 DNA sequence: TGTGCCAGCCGGGGAGGGCCGACCGGGGAGCTGTTTTTT.